This entry describes one TCR beta chain. Its cognate antigen is unknown. Both 60 Vbeta primers and 13 Jbeta primers went into the PCR. The assay was immunoSEQ multiplex PCR, and TCRdb's table has in-frame clones only and misses some. The sample carries some 200,000 clones, 83% recorded once. Per germline, CDR1 SGHNT and CDR2 YYREEE (reference sequence). CDR3 size: 15 residues. V lost 0 bases and J 1 base, leaving 8 bases between the germline ends. The sample comes from a study of cytomegalovirus exposure and HLA in healthy donors. Study-wide context: There were under 140 million unique TCR beta sequences, drawn from 180 million or so T cells, in an earlier analysis.

Overall study results and limits: For TCR beta chains, V- and J-gene trimming was later linked to a missense DCLRE1C variant.

V is TRBV5-4 and J is TRBJ1-3; D unresolved. This TCR was recovered from a girl under 18 in good health and CMV-seronegative. The specimen was PBMCs. CDR3 coding DNA: TGTGCCAGCAGCTTGGGGGCAGTATCTGGAAACACCATATATTTT. Translation: CASSLGAVSGNTIYF.